This T cell receptor beta chain is drawn from a study of T cell responses to AZD1222 COVID-19 vaccine. Turning to this clone: Its antigen is still unknown.

Clones were read by immunoSEQ multiplex PCR, and TCRdb kept only the in-frame ones, dropping some. Seen here are some 160,000 clones, 85% to 95% observed once, and the top ten hold roughly 1%. V dropped 3 bases and J dropped 3; count of bases not matched to a gene: 5. CDR1 is SGHRS and CDR2 is YFSETQ in the germline V gene. This CDR3 comprises 14 residues. Study-wide findings and caveats: Of spike-specific TCRs, nearly half reportedly target regions left unmutated in variants. Researchers took repertoire samples only after the peak T cell response had come. Donors skewed white British and female; clonal diversity was possibly underestimated.

The chain links TRBV5-1 to TRBJ1-1, with 7 bases that match TRBD1. The receptor comes from an adult in good health. The material was peripheral blood, obtained on day 0 of AZD1222 vaccination. The CDR3 loop reads CASSYRGSDTEAFF. DNA for the CDR3: TGCGCCAGCAGCTACAGGGGAAGTGACACTGAAGCTTTCTTT.